This is a list of T cell receptor beta chains from one sample in a study of cytomegalovirus exposure and HLA in healthy donors. Profiling relied on immunoSEQ multiplex PCR, and the TCRdb table lists in-frame clones only, not all of them. The sample carries some 120,000 clones, 6.5% to 9.5% recorded once. The specimen sequenced was PBMCs. Source of these receptors: a man in his forties in good health and CMV-seronegative. Each CDR3 is given with its conserved first and last residue. A D gene is named only where the DNA matches it firmly. The size of a clone is reported for some rows only, either as once, few or many, or as a class for expanded clones.

v_gene: TRBV4-2; d_gene: TRBD2; abundance: .; j_gene: TRBJ2-1; CDR3aa: CASSQGPAGEDNEQFF; CDR3nt: TGTGCCAGCAGCCAAGGCCCAGCGGGGGAAGACAATGAGCAGTTCTTC
v_gene: TRBV6-1; d_gene: .; abundance: .; j_gene: TRBJ1-5; CDR3aa: CASSEGARNQPQHF; CDR3nt: TGTGCCAGCAGTGAAGGAGCCAGGAATCAGCCCCAGCATTTT
v_gene: TRBV9; d_gene: .; abundance: few; j_gene: TRBJ1-5; CDR3aa: CASSVGQYSNQPQHF; CDR3nt: TGTGCCAGCAGCGTAGGACAGTATAGCAATCAGCCCCAGCATTTT
v_gene: TRBV7-9; d_gene: .; abundance: .; j_gene: TRBJ1-2; CDR3aa: CASSLAGSRNHGYTF; CDR3nt: TGTGCCAGCAGCTTAGCAGGGAGCAGGAACCATGGCTACACCTTC
v_gene: TRBV4-1; d_gene: .; abundance: .; j_gene: TRBJ2-2; CDR3aa: CASSQESAGELFF; CDR3nt: TGCGCCAGCAGCCAAGAATCCGCCGGGGAGCTGTTTTTT
v_gene: TRBV28; d_gene: .; abundance: few; j_gene: TRBJ2-5; CDR3aa: CASTWTLHQETQYF; CDR3nt: TGTGCCAGCACCTGGACACTCCATCAAGAGACCCAGTACTTC
v_gene: TRBV21-1; d_gene: .; abundance: .; j_gene: TRBJ1-1; CDR3aa: CASQEEFGGFTEAFF; CDR3nt: TGTGCCAGCCAAGAAGAGTTCGGGGGGTTTACTGAAGCTTTCTTT
v_gene: TRBV5-1; d_gene: .; abundance: few; j_gene: TRBJ1-2; CDR3aa: CASSLAAGNNYGYTF; CDR3nt: TGCGCCAGCAGCTTGGCCGCGGGGAACAACTATGGCTACACCTTC
v_gene: TRBV11-2; d_gene: TRBD1; abundance: .; j_gene: TRBJ2-3; CDR3aa: CASTHRGQSDTQYF; CDR3nt: TGTGCCAGCACGCACAGGGGGCAATCAGATACGCAGTATTTT
v_gene: TRBV19; d_gene: TRBD1; abundance: .; j_gene: TRBJ2-1; CDR3aa: CASSTPGTGVNEQFF; CDR3nt: TGTGCCAGTAGTACCCCCGGGACAGGGGTTAATGAGCAGTTCTTC
v_gene: TRBV1; d_gene: .; abundance: .; j_gene: TRBJ2-1; CDR3aa: CTSSEPLAGLSNEQFF; CDR3nt: TGCACCAGCAGCGAACCGTTAGCGGGGTTATCCAATGAGCAGTTCTTC
v_gene: TRBV9; d_gene: TRBD2; abundance: .; j_gene: TRBJ2-5; CDR3aa: CASSVRAGGFGQETQYF; CDR3nt: TGTGCCAGCAGCGTAAGGGCGGGGGGCTTTGGCCAAGAGACCCAGTACTTC
v_gene: TRBV2; d_gene: TRBD2; abundance: .; j_gene: TRBJ2-1; CDR3aa: CASTSPGLAGGYNEQFF; CDR3nt: TGTGCCAGCACGAGCCCGGGACTAGCGGGGGGTTACAATGAGCAGTTCTTC
v_gene: TRBV4-3; d_gene: .; abundance: few; j_gene: TRBJ1-3; CDR3aa: CASSQDPGTGNTIYF; CDR3nt: TGCGCCAGCAGCCAAGATCCCGGGACTGGAAACACCATATATTTT
v_gene: TRBV7-2; d_gene: TRBD2; abundance: few; j_gene: TRBJ2-7; CDR3aa: CASSLVGLAGGFYEQYF; CDR3nt: TGTGCCAGCAGCTTAGTAGGACTAGCGGGGGGGTTCTACGAGCAGTACTTC
v_gene: TRBV7-6; d_gene: .; abundance: many; j_gene: TRBJ1-4; CDR3aa: CASSLAGGPEEKLFF; CDR3nt: TGTGCCAGCAGCTTAGCTGGCGGCCCCGAGGAAAAACTGTTTTTT
v_gene: TRBV6-5; d_gene: TRBD2; abundance: .; j_gene: TRBJ2-1; CDR3aa: CASSSLAGGPNNEQFF; CDR3nt: TGTGCCAGCAGTTCCCTAGCGGGGGGGCCCAACAATGAGCAGTTCTTC
v_gene: TRBV4-2; d_gene: TRBD2; abundance: few; j_gene: TRBJ2-1; CDR3aa: CASSQESTSGGLNEQFF; CDR3nt: TGTGCCAGCAGCCAAGAGTCGACTAGCGGGGGATTGAATGAGCAGTTCTTC
v_gene: TRBV7-9; d_gene: .; abundance: few; j_gene: TRBJ2-5; CDR3aa: CASSLWQQEAQYF; CDR3nt: TGTGCCAGCAGCTTATGGCAGCAAGAGGCCCAGTACTTC
v_gene: TRBV6-6; d_gene: .; abundance: few; j_gene: TRBJ1-2; CDR3aa: CASRSTVSPGYTF; CDR3nt: TGTGCCAGCAGGTCAACAGTATCCCCTGGCTACACCTTC
v_gene: TRBV9; d_gene: TRBD2; abundance: few; j_gene: TRBJ2-1; CDR3aa: CASGRSGGAYNEQFF; CDR3nt: TGTGCCAGCGGACGAAGCGGGGGAGCCTACAATGAGCAGTTCTTC
v_gene: TRBV11-3; d_gene: .; abundance: few; j_gene: TRBJ2-1; CDR3aa: CASSRRGGAYNEQFF; CDR3nt: TGTGCCAGCAGCCGCAGAGGGGGGGCCTACAATGAGCAGTTCTTC
v_gene: TRBV28; d_gene: .; abundance: .; j_gene: TRBJ1-3; CDR3aa: CASRSAGAGNTIYF; CDR3nt: TGTGCCAGCAGATCTGCAGGGGCTGGAAACACCATATATTTT
v_gene: TRBV30; d_gene: TRBD1; abundance: few; j_gene: TRBJ1-2; CDR3aa: CAWSVRDRASVYGYTF; CDR3nt: TGTGCCTGGAGTGTCCGGGACAGGGCTTCGGTCTATGGCTACACCTTC
v_gene: TRBV18; d_gene: .; abundance: .; j_gene: TRBJ2-7; CDR3aa: CASSRGATTYEQYF; CDR3nt: TGTGCCAGCTCACGCGGGGCTACCACCTACGAGCAGTACTTC
v_gene: TRBV18; d_gene: .; abundance: few; j_gene: TRBJ1-6; CDR3aa: CASSPENSAPLHF; CDR3nt: TGTGCCAGCTCACCAGAGAATAGTGCACCCCTCCACTTT
v_gene: TRBV27; d_gene: .; abundance: .; j_gene: TRBJ1-3; CDR3aa: CASSLRSGMSGNTIYF; CDR3nt: TGTGCCAGCAGTTTAAGGTCCGGGATGAGTGGAAACACCATATATTTT
v_gene: TRBV5-6; d_gene: TRBD2; abundance: few; j_gene: TRBJ2-5; CDR3aa: CASSLAAQETQYF; CDR3nt: TGTGCCAGCAGCCTAGCGGCCCAAGAGACCCAGTACTTC
v_gene: TRBV9; d_gene: .; abundance: few; j_gene: TRBJ2-7; CDR3aa: CASSVGGVNYEQYF; CDR3nt: TGTGCCAGCAGCGTAGGCGGAGTAAACTACGAGCAGTACTTC
v_gene: TRBV7-2; d_gene: .; abundance: .; j_gene: TRBJ1-1; CDR3aa: CASTLRGNTEAFF; CDR3nt: TGTGCCAGCACCCTTCGGGGGAACACTGAAGCTTTCTTT